The rows below give T cell receptor beta chains drawn from one sample of a study of human CD8 memory T cell subsets. TCRdb re-called the 5' RACE reads; one entry per CDR3 protein, DNA not given. The sample holds around 4,900 distinct CDR3 sequences. The sequenced material came from CD8+ T cells from PBMCs. Receptors originate from a human donor in good health. The CDR3 runs from the conserved cysteine through the conserved F or W. Clone size is stated in some rows and not others, as once, few, many or a class when expanded.

v_call	j_call	clone_size	cdr3_aa
TRBV11-2	TRBJ2-5	medium-sized	CASSLDSTGYQETQYF
TRBV6-1	TRBJ2-7	-	CASSKQGASSYEQYF
TRBV3-1	TRBJ1-5	-	CASSQGSGGHNQPQHF
TRBV4-1	TRBJ1-6	medium-sized	CASSGDRETSPLHF
TRBV29-1	TRBJ2-1	medium-sized	CSVGLADPPEQFF
TRBV7-9	TRBJ2-3	-	CAGSLSPDTQYF
TRBV20-1	TRBJ2-1	medium-sized	CSASSSGGDYNEQFF
TRBV6-2/TRBV6-3	TRBJ2-5	-	CATSTTTSGGETQYF
TRBV12-3/TRBV12-4	TRBJ2-1	-	CASSVSNAQFF
TRBV28	TRBJ2-7	-	CASAREGAEQYF
TRBV5-6	TRBJ1-2	-	CASSQDRTYGYTF
TRBV4-3	TRBJ2-1	-	CASSQDPAGTAYNEQFF
TRBV19	TRBJ2-3	-	CASSIPTGGGTDTQYF
TRBV30	TRBJ2-7	-	CAWSSGSIYEQYF
TRBV5-5	TRBJ2-7	-	CASSLDVSWEQYF
TRBV6-4	TRBJ2-3	-	CASAGTTTDTQYF
TRBV6-2/TRBV6-3	TRBJ2-1	-	CASSLGAEFNEQFF